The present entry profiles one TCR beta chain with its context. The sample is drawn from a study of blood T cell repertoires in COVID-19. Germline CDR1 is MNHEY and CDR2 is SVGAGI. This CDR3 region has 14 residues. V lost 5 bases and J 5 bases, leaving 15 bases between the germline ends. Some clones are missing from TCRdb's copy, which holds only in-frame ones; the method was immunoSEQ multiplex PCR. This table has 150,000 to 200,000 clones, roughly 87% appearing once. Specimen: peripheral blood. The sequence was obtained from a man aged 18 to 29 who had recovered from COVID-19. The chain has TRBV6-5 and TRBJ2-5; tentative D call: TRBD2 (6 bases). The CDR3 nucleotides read TGTGCCAGCAGTATGGGAGGTGGCTCTGAGACCCAGTACTTC. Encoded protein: CASSMGGGSETQYF.